This T cell receptor (beta chain) was obtained from a study of identical twins. MiXCR, applied by TCRdb to the 5' RACE reads, yields one record per CDR3 protein. The sample yields 350,000 or so distinct CDR3 sequences, 8.5% to 10% seen once. The CDR3 has 14 residues. Trimming removed 3 bases at V and 1 base at J, with 6 bases between. This clonotype was recorded a few times. Sequencing used naive T cells sorted from blood. The chain combines TRBV12-3 or TRBV12-4 with TRBJ2-2; no reliable D call. This TCR was recovered from a woman in her forties or fifties in good health. The CDR3 nucleotides are TGTGCCAGCAGTTTTGTCCTGAACACCGGGGAGCTGTTTTTT. As protein: CASSFVLNTGELFF.